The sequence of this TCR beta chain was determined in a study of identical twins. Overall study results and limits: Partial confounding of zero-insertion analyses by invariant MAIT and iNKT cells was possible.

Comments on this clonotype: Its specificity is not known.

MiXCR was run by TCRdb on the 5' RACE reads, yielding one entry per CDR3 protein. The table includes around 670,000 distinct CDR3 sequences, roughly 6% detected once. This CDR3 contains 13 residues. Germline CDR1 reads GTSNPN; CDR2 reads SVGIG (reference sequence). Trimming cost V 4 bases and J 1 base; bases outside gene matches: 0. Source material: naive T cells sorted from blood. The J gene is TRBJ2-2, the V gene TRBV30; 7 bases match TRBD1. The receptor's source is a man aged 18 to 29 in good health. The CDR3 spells CAWNRGNTGELFF. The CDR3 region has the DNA TGTGCCTGGAACAGGGGGAACACCGGGGAGCTGTTTTTT.